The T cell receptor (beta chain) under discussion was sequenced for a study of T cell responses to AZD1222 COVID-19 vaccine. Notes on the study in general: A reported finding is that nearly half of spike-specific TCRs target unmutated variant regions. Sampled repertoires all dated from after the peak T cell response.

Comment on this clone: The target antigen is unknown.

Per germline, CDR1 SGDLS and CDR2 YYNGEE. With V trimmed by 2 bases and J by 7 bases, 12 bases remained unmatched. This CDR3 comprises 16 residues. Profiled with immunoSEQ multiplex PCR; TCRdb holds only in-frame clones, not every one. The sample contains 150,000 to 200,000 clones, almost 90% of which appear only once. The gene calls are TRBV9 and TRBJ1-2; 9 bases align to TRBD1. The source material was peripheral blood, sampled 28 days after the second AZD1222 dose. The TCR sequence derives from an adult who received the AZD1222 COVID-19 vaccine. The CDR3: CASSVSRRGQGGGYTF. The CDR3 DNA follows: TGTGCCAGCAGCGTCTCCCGTCGGGGACAGGGTGGTGGCTACACCTTC.